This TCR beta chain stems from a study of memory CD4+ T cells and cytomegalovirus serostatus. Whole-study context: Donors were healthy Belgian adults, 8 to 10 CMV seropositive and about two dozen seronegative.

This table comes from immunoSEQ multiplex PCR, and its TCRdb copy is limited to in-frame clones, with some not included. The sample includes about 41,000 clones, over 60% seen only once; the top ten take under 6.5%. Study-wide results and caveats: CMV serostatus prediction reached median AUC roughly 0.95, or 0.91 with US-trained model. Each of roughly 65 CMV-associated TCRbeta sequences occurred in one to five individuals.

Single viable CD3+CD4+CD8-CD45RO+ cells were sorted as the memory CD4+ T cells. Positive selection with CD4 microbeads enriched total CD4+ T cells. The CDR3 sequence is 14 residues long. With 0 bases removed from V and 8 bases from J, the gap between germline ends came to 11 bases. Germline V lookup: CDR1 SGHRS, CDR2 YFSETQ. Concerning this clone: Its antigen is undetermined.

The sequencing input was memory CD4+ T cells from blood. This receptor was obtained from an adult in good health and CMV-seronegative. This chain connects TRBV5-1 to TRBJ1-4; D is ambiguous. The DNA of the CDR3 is TGCGCCAGCAGCTTGGAGTCCCTTGGCGAAAAACTGTTTTTT. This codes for CASSLESLGEKLFF.